Listed below are T cell receptor beta chains from one sample, sequenced in a study of T cell repertoires in cytomegalovirus infection. TCRdb reprocessed the reads with MiXCR, giving one entry per CDR3 protein. Of 400,000 or so distinct CDR3 sequences in the sample, roughly 30% were seen once. Sequenced: PBMCs. The receptors derive from a human donor in good health (CMV status not recorded). Some clones in this sample may be carry-over from other donors' samples. Both conserved end residues are part of each CDR3. A D gene is named only where the DNA matches it firmly. The listing skips clone size in some rows; elsewhere it reads once, few, many or a size class.

abundance | j_gene | len | d_gene | v_gene | CDR3aa | CDR3nt
- | TRBJ2-2 | 15 | - | TRBV6-2/TRBV6-3 | CVSSLGTPPTGELFF | TGTGTCAGCAGTCTCGGGACTCCCCCAACTGGGGAGCTGTTTTTT
- | TRBJ2-5 | 16 | - | TRBV7-8 | CASSLGGSGPVGTQYF | TGTGCCAGCAGCTTAGGGGGTAGCGGCCCAGTCGGGACCCAGTACTTC
few | TRBJ1-1 | 15 | - | TRBV27 | CASSFWKGLNTEAFF | TGTGCCAGCAGTTTCTGGAAGGGCTTAAACACTGAAGCTTTCTTT
few | TRBJ2-7 | 14 | - | TRBV20-1 | CSASDWVSSYEQYF | TGCAGTGCTTCCGACTGGGTGAGCTCCTACGAGCAGTACTTC
many | TRBJ2-1 | 17 | TRBD2 | TRBV11-3 | CASSSLGASGGLSEQFF | TGTGCCAGCAGCTCCCTAGGAGCTAGCGGGGGTTTGAGTGAGCAGTTCTTC
few | TRBJ2-6 | 19 | TRBD2 | TRBV6-2/TRBV6-3 | CASSYSDPAGGPGANVLTF | TGTGCCAGCAGTTACTCTGACCCAGCGGGGGGGCCTGGGGCCAACGTCCTGACTTTC
- | TRBJ1-6 | 15 | TRBD1 | TRBV6-2/TRBV6-3 | CASSFRDRVSSPLHF | TGTGCCAGCAGTTTCCGGGACAGGGTCTCTTCACCCCTCCACTTT
- | TRBJ2-1 | 17 | TRBD1 | TRBV6-5 | CASSYAGGTGGAHEQFF | TGTGCCAGCAGTTACGCTGGCGGGACAGGGGGGGCCCATGAGCAGTTCTTC
- | TRBJ2-1 | 13 | - | TRBV29-1 | CSVAPTSYNEQFF | TGCAGCGTTGCACCGACCTCCTACAATGAGCAGTTCTTC
- | TRBJ2-2 | 16 | TRBD2 | TRBV4-1 | CASGHSGGPNTGELFF | TGCGCCAGCGGCCATAGCGGGGGCCCAAACACCGGGGAGCTGTTTTTT
few | TRBJ2-1 | 15 | - | TRBV5-4 | CASSGGGASYNEQFF | TGTGCCAGCAGCGGAGGGGGGGCATCCTACAATGAGCAGTTCTTC
few | TRBJ2-2 | 18 | - | TRBV4-3 | CASSHHLGGTENTGELFF | TGCGCCAGCAGCCACCATTTGGGCGGGACAGAGAACACCGGGGAGCTGTTTTTT
once | TRBJ1-1 | 12 | - | TRBV11-3 | CASSGHESEAFF | TGTGCCAGCAGCGGGCATGAGAGTGAAGCTTTCTTT
few | TRBJ1-6 | 14 | - | TRBV2 | CASSVAGGFSPLHF | TGTGCCAGCAGTGTGGCGGGGGGTTTTTCACCCCTCCACTTT
- | TRBJ2-1 | 19 | TRBD2 | TRBV6-2/TRBV6-3 | CASSYSNIAGGSYIHEQFF | TGTGCCAGCAGTTACTCGAACATAGCGGGGGGCTCGTACATTCATGAGCAGTTCTTC
- | TRBJ1-1 | 10 | - | TRBV20-1 | CSATMGRGFF | TGCAGTGCTACCATGGGACGTGGTTTCTTT
- | TRBJ1-1 | 13 | - | TRBV27 | CASSLSWEASAFF | TGTGCCAGCAGTTTATCGTGGGAAGCCTCAGCTTTCTTT
many | TRBJ2-2 | 13 | TRBD1 | TRBV7-3 | CASSSTGAGELFF | TGTGCCAGCAGCTCCACAGGGGCCGGGGAGCTGTTTTTT
few | TRBJ2-3 | 17 | - | TRBV27 | CASSLSKTAVGADTQYF | TGTGCCAGCAGTTTATCTAAGACGGCAGTGGGGGCAGATACGCAGTATTTT
- | TRBJ1-1 | 12 | TRBD1 | TRBV11-2 | CASRYSTGEAFF | TGTGCCAGCAGATACTCGACAGGGGAAGCTTTCTTT
- | TRBJ1-1 | 15 | TRBD1 | TRBV7-9 | CASSSTGQGGTEALF | TGTGCCAGCAGCAGCACGGGACAGGGAGGCACTGAAGCTTTATTT
few | TRBJ2-5 | 13 | - | TRBV6-1 | CASTPETQETQYF | TGTGCCAGCACCCCTGAAACCCAAGAGACCCAGTACTTC
- | TRBJ2-7 | 15 | TRBD2 | TRBV6-6 | CASSVTSGGLDEQYF | TGTGCCAGCAGTGTGACTAGCGGGGGTTTGGATGAGCAGTACTTC
few | TRBJ2-1 | 12 | - | TRBV6-1 | CATGTYYNEQFF | TGTGCCACCGGGACATACTACAATGAGCAGTTCTTC
- | TRBJ1-1 | 15 | TRBD1 | TRBV5-1 | CASSNTGGLNTEAFF | TGCGCCAGCAGCAATACAGGGGGTTTGAACACTGAAGCTTTCTTT
- | TRBJ2-6 | 16 | TRBD1 | TRBV6-8 | CASRDRTGTGANVLTF | TGTGCCAGCAGAGACCGGACAGGAACCGGGGCCAACGTCCTGACTTTC
- | TRBJ2-2 | 13 | - | TRBV20-1 | CSLMGQSTGELFF | TGCAGCTTGATGGGGCAGTCCACCGGGGAGCTGTTTTTT
- | TRBJ2-1 | 17 | - | TRBV7-8 | CASSLAGLHSSYNEQFF | TGTGCCAGCAGCTTAGCGGGGTTACACAGCTCCTACAATGAGCAGTTCTTC
- | TRBJ2-6 | 19 | - | TRBV6-5 | CASSSPPMTEHSGANVLTF | TGTGCCAGCAGTTCCCCTCCCATGACAGAGCATTCTGGGGCCAACGTCCTGACTTTC
- | TRBJ2-5 | 16 | TRBD2 | TRBV6-8 | CASSPRRGGPGETQYF | TGTGCCAGCAGCCCCCGACGGGGGGGCCCGGGTGAGACCCAGTACTTC
- | TRBJ2-1 | 16 | TRBD1 | TRBV18 | CASSPTGKSWNNEQFF | TGTGCCAGCTCACCGACAGGGAAAAGCTGGAACAATGAGCAGTTCTTC
- | TRBJ1-5 | 15 | TRBD1 | TRBV30 | CAWSRTGGRNQPQHF | TGTGCCTGGAGCAGGACAGGGGGCCGCAATCAGCCCCAGCATTTT